This T cell receptor beta chain is drawn from a study of blood T cell repertoires in COVID-19. Study-level information: Acute and convalescent COVID-19 specimens originated in the United States, Italy and Spain. T cells, B-cell-depleted T cells, or PBMCs provided the cDNA or gDNA that served as material.

In the original processing: Reference gene primer amplification yielded estimated nucleated cell counts. Only in-frame clones appear in the TCRdb table, and some are missing; sequencing was by immunoSEQ multiplex PCR. The V and J calls and the clone size are those of that table, but D and trimming were determined from the DNA. The data contain 50,000 to 70,000 clones, roughly nine tenths of them singletons. Trimming stripped 3 bases from V and 3 bases from J, with 24 bases between. CDR3 length: 19 amino acids. From germline, CDR1 is KGHSH and CDR2 LQKENI. The V call is TRBV18, the J call TRBJ2-1, with a weak D call TRBD1 (7 bases). This TCR came from a woman in her 70s with active COVID-19. Sequenced input: peripheral blood. The CDR3 loop reads CASSPIRQGGGTDYNEQFF. CDR3 DNA sequence: TGTGCCAGCTCACCCATCCGGCAGGGAGGCGGGACAGACTACAATGAGCAGTTCTTC.